This T cell receptor beta chain was captured by sequencing in a study of tumor-infiltrating lymphocytes in primary liver carcinoma. Points from the study as a whole: Significantly greater top-250-clone fractions characterized tumors relative to blood (p = 0.039).

Germline V CDR1 and CDR2: DFQATT, SNEGSKA (reference sequence). The CDR3 is made up of 15 amino acids. Trimming pared 6 bases from V and 0 bases from J, leaving 15 bases between. In regard to this clonotype: As yet, its antigen is unknown.

Synthesis of TCR beta cDNA was carried out from 450 to 650 ng total RNA with a constant-region primer. Modified slightly, ARM-PCR produced TCR beta libraries over three nested multiplex PCR rounds. The two initial PCR rounds, roughly 9 cycles each, used TRBV1-TRBV30 forward and C-beta reverse primers. A single record per CDR3 protein comes from TCRdb applying MiXCR to the multiplex PCR reads. The sample contains 95,000 to 100,000 distinct CDR3 sequences, around two thirds of which appear only once. From unsorted bulk tissue weighing about 18-30 mg, DNA and RNA were co-extracted. This TCR derives from a woman aged 55-70 years with primary liver carcinoma and hepatitis B virus infection. The chain employs TRBV20-1 and TRBJ1-3; D gene uncertain. The sequencing sample was made of liver tumor tissue from sampling region 2. The subset was: tumor region T2, inferior pole. This CDR3 is CSATGVGSSGNTIYF. CDR3 nucleotide sequence: TGCAGTGCCACCGGGGTGGGCTCCTCTGGAAACACCATATATTTT.